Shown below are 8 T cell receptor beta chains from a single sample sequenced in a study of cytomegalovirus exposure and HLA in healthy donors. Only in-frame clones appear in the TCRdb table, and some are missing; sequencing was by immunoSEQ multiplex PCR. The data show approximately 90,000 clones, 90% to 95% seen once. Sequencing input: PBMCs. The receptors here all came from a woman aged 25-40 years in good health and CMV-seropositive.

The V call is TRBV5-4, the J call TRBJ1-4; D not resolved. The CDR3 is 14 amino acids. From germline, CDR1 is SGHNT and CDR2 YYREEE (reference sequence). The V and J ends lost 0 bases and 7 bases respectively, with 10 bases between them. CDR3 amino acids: CASSLVSGFEKLFF. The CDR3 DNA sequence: TGTGCCAGCAGCTTGGTTTCGGGGTTTGAAAAACTGTTTTTT.

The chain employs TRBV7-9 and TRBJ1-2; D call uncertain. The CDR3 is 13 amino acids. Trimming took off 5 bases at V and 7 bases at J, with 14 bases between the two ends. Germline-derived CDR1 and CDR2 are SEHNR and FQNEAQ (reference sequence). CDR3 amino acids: CASSAGVASGYTF. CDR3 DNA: TGTGCCAGCAGCGCCGGCGTAGCTAGTGGCTACACCTTC.

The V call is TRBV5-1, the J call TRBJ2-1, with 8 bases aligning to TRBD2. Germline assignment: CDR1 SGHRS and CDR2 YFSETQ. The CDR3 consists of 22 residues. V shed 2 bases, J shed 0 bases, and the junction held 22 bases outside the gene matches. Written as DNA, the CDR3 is TGCGCCAGCAGCTTCGGTCCCCAAGAATTGGGCCTTAGCGGGATCTCCTACAATGAGCAGTTCTTC. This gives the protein CASSFGPQELGLSGISYNEQFF.

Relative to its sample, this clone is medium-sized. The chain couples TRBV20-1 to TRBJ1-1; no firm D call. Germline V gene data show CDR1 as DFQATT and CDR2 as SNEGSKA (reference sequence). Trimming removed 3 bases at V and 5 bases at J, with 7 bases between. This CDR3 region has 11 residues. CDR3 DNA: TGCAGTGCTAGGGAGAGTACTGAAGCTTTCTTT. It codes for CSARESTEAFF.

The CDR3 loop reads CASSQDRQTGANVLTF. In nucleotides, the CDR3 is TGCGCCAGCAGCCAAGATCGACAGACTGGGGCCAACGTCCTGACTTTC. V gene TRBV4-3 combines with J gene TRBJ2-6; D possibly corresponds to TRBD1 (5 bases). CDR3 length equals 16 residues. The V gene's germline CDR1 is LGHNA and CDR2 YSLEER. V lost 0 bases and J lost 2, with 8 bases in between.

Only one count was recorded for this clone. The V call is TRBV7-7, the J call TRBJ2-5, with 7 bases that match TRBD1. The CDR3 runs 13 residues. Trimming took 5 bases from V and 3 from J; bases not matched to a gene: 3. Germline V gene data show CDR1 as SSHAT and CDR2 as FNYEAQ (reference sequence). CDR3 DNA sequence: TGTGCCAGCAGCAGGGACAGTGAAGAGACCCAGTACTTC. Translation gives CASSRDSEETQYF. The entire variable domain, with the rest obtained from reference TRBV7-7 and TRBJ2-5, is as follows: GAGVSQSPRYKVTKRGQDVTLRCDPISSHATLYWYQQALGQGPEFLTYFNYEAQPDKSGLPSDRFSAERPEGSISTLTIQRTEQRDSAMYRCASSRDSEETQYFGPGTRLLVL.

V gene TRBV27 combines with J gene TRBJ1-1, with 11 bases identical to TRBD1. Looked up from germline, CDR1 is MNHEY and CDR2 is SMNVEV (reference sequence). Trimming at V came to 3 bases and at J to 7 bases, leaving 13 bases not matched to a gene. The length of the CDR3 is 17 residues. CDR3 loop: CASSFFSYPGQGGEAFF. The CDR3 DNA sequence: TGTGCCAGCAGTTTCTTTTCTTATCCGGGACAGGGGGGTGAAGCTTTCTTT.

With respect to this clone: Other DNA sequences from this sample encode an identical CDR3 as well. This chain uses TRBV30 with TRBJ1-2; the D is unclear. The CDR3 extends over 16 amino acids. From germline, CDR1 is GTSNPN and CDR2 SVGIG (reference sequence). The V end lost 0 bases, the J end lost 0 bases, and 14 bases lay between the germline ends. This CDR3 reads CAWSVGGGLSNYGYTF. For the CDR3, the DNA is TGTGCCTGGAGTGTAGGAGGCGGCCTCTCTAACTATGGCTACACCTTC.